This TCR beta chain is drawn from a study of T-cell memory formation after mild COVID-19. Germline lookup yields CDR1 SGHNT and CDR2 YYREEE (reference sequence). The trim removed 4 bases at V and 1 base at J, leaving 7 bases unmatched. The CDR3 covers 17 residues. This clonotype has more than one count but fewer than ten. A single record per CDR3 protein comes from TCRdb applying MiXCR to the 5' RACE reads. The data contain about 560,000 distinct CDR3 sequences, roughly 18% of them singletons. The receptor was derived from an adult woman who had mild COVID-19 (a few samples of this study predate the infection). Cell type and time point are not known. Sequencing was carried out using PBMCs or a T cell subset sorted from them (not recorded which). J is TRBJ2-3 and V is TRBV5-4; 12 bases align to TRBD2. This CDR3 is CASSLGTSGLGTDTQYF. The CDR3 DNA reads as TGTGCCAGCAGCCTCGGGACTAGCGGGTTAGGCACAGATACGCAGTATTTT.